What follows are 26 T cell receptor beta chains derived from one specimen sequenced in a study of molecular identifiers for immune sequencing clone quantification. In TCRdb, the PCR reads were re-called with MiXCR into one record per CDR3 protein. The table lists hundreds of thousands of distinct CDR3 sequences, 25% of them singletons. Input material: naive CD8+ T cells from blood, with Jurkat cell RNA spiked in. Subset reported: FACS-sorted CD8+CD4-CCR7+CD45RA+ naive T cells. These TCRs come from a human donor in good health. Some libraries in this study had Jurkat cell RNA spiked in.

The sample holds many counts of this clonotype. The genes are TRBV7-6 and TRBJ2-2, with TRBD2 identical over 8 bases. The V and J ends lost 1 base and 5 bases, in that order; junction bases with no gene match: 6. The CDR3 extends over 16 amino acids. Germline V gene sequence: CDR1 SGHVS, CDR2 FNYEAQ. The CDR3 reads CASSLGGGRFTGELFF. In DNA, the CDR3 is TGTGCCAGCAGCTTAGGAGGCGGGAGGTTTACCGGGGAGCTGTTTTTT.

The CDR3 DNA sequence: TGTGCCAGCAGCGTTAGACTAGCGGGGGATTACACAGATACGCAGTATTTT. This codes for CASSVRLAGDYTDTQYF. V is TRBV7-2 and J is TRBJ2-3; 12 nucleotides line up with TRBD2. The V gene end was trimmed by 5 bases and the J gene end by 2 bases; junction bases not matched to a gene: 8. The CDR3 has 17 residues. Germline-derived CDR1 and CDR2 are SGHTA and FQGNSA.

This chain links TRBV11-2 with TRBJ2-7, with 11 positions matching TRBD1. Germline trimming cut 1 base from V and 7 bases from J; bases unmatched to any gene: 6. CDR3 length equals 15 residues. Germline V lookup: CDR1 SGHAT, CDR2 FQNNGV. The CDR3 coding sequence is TGTGCCAGCAGCTTAGTGGGACAGGGGGTGAAGGAGCAGTACTTC. Translation gives CASSLVGQGVKEQYF.

This clonotype was detected only once. A much larger clonotype is one base distant, so this may be a read error. The chain links TRBV7-2 to TRBJ2-5; TRBD1 or TRBD2 may be the D gene (5 bases each). Looked up from germline, CDR1 is SGHTA and CDR2 is FQGNSA. The CDR3 covers 14 residues. The CDR3 DNA reads TGTGTCAGCAGCTTAGTCGGGACGGAGGAGACCCAGTACTTC. Translation gives CVSSLVGTEETQYF.

The V and J genes are TRBV4-3 and TRBJ2-6; 9 bases map to TRBD1. Looked up from germline, CDR1 is LGHNA and CDR2 is YSLEER. This CDR3 comprises 16 residues. V lost 0 bases, J lost 12 bases, and 9 bases stayed unmatched. The CDR3 bases are TGCGCCAGCAGCCAAGATGCGAGGACAGGGGCCGTCGTCCTGACTTTC. This translates into CASSQDARTGAVVLTF.

V usage is TRBV19 and J usage is TRBJ2-5, with 11 nucleotides matching TRBD2. V shed 7 bases and J 2 bases; nucleotides not matched to a gene: 6. CDR1 and CDR2 (germline): LNHDA, SQIVND (reference sequence). The CDR3 contains 15 residues. The CDR3 DNA sequence: TGTGCCAGTACCTCTAGCGGGGGGCCTCAAGAGACCCAGTACTTC. Amino acids: CASTSSGGPQETQYF.

Many counts were recorded for this clonotype. The CDR3, as DNA: TGTGCCAGCAGCGATACCCTGGCCGGGGGGGGGACCTCCGAGAAAGACACAGATACGCAGTATTTT. Its translation: CASSDTLAGGGTSEKDTDTQYF. J is TRBJ2-3 and V is TRBV7-9; 8 bases are a match to TRBD2. After removal of 5 bases from V and 2 bases from J, the junction contained 27 bases not matched to a gene. This CDR3 region has 22 residues. Looked up from germline, CDR1 is SEHNR and CDR2 is FQNEAQ (reference sequence).

The table lists this clonotype with a few counts. The rearrangement links TRBV9 to TRBJ1-4; D not resolved. This CDR3 region has 15 residues. V was shortened by 0 bases and J by 0 bases, with 6 bases between the two germline ends. Germline V gives CDR1 SGDLS, CDR2 YYNGEE. The CDR3 nucleotides read TGTGCCAGCAGCGTAGGGGGTTCAACTAATGAAAAACTGTTTTTT. Its protein is CASSVGGSTNEKLFF.

Many counts were recorded for this clonotype. The V gene is TRBV12-3 or TRBV12-4, the J gene TRBJ2-3; TRBD2 matches 7 bases. Germline trimming cut 3 bases from V and 0 bases from J; bases unmatched to any gene: 6. There are 16 residues in the CDR3. CDR3 sequence: CASSFGLAASTDTQYF. The CDR3 nucleotides read TGTGCCAGCAGTTTCGGTCTAGCGGCTAGCACAGATACGCAGTATTTT.

This clonotype appeared many times. V usage is TRBV6-5 and J usage is TRBJ1-5; perhaps TRBD1 as D (6 bases). The CDR3 covers 14 residues. The germline gives CDR1 MNHEY, CDR2 SVGAGI. With 2 bases removed from V and 8 bases from J, the gap between germline ends came to 13 bases. The chain's CDR3 is CASSYAGGVEPQHF. The CDR3 DNA reads as TGTGCCAGCAGTTACGCGGGGGGCGTAGAGCCCCAGCATTTT.

This rearrangement joins TRBV12-3 or TRBV12-4 to TRBJ2-7, with D possibly matching TRBD1 (5 bases). The CDR3 has 14 residues. Between the trimmed V and J ends, which lost 5 bases and 4 bases, there was a span of 15 bases. The CDR3 loop is CASSQGSSPYEQYF. CDR3 in DNA: TGTGCCAGCAGTCAGGGATCGTCTCCTTACGAGCAGTACTTC.

This clonotype was recorded at least ten times. J is TRBJ1-5 and V is TRBV4-1; D remains unclear. There are 21 residues in the CDR3. Trimming pared 3 bases from V and 0 bases from J, leaving 27 bases between. CDR1 is MGHRA, CDR2 YSYEKL, per germline. CDR3 nucleotides: TGCGCCAGCAGCCACAAGATTTTAGGAGTCAGTATGGAAGATAGCAATCAGCCCCAGCATTTT. Amino acids: CASSHKILGVSMEDSNQPQHF.

As to this clonotype: A much larger clone sits a single nucleotide away, making a read error possible. This chain joins TRBV4-3 and TRBJ1-2, with a tentative D call TRBD1 (5 bases). V lost 1 base and J 4 bases, leaving 10 bases between the germline ends. CDR1 is LGHNA and CDR2 is YSLEER in the germline V gene. CDR3 length equals 14 residues. The CDR3 sequence: CASSQGGRAYGYTF. CDR3 DNA sequence: TGCGCCAGCAGCCAAGGGGGCAGGGCCTATGGCTACACCTTC.

This clonotype was found a few times. V usage is TRBV6-5 and J usage is TRBJ2-2; D gene ambiguous. The CDR3 runs to 18 residues. Germline CDR1 MNHEY, CDR2 SVGAGI. Trimming shortened V by 4 bases and J by 2 bases, and 20 bases separated the two germline ends. The CDR3 DNA reads as TGTGCCAGCAGTTCCTCCAAAGGGATATGGGTTAACACCGGGGAGCTGTTTTTT. Its protein product is CASSSSKGIWVNTGELFF.

This clonotype was found many times. The chain couples TRBV4-3 to TRBJ1-5; a weak D match, TRBD1 (5 bases). Germline V gives CDR1 LGHNA, CDR2 YSLEER. The CDR3 consists of 14 residues. Trimming removed 1 base at V and 1 base at J, with 5 bases between. The CDR3 DNA is TGCGCCAGCAGCCAAGGGGACAGCAATCAGCCCCAGCATTTT. Translated: CASSQGDSNQPQHF.

There are a few counts of this clonotype. The V call is TRBV4-1, the J call TRBJ2-7; unclear D gene. Germline V gene data show CDR1 as MGHRA and CDR2 as YSYEKL. V lost 1 base and J lost 1, with 8 bases in between. This CDR3 comprises 14 residues. The CDR3, as DNA: TGCGCCAGCAGCCAAGGGGAACAGTCCTACGAGCAGTACTTC. Translated: CASSQGEQSYEQYF.

As concerns this clonotype: A much larger clone differs by one base, so this may be a read error. The chain carries TRBV20-1 and TRBJ2-7, with 8 positions matching TRBD1. The germline CDR1 and CDR2 sequences are DFQATT and SNEGSKA (reference sequence). The CDR3 loop spans 13 amino acids. The CDR3 DNA is TGCAGTGCGAAGACAGGGGTGGGCTACGAGCAGAACTTC. It specifies CSAKTGVGYEQNF.

Concerning this clonotype: Since no conserved phenylalanine or tryptophan closes the CDR3, a read error is the likely cause. The chain carries TRBV7-2 and TRBJ2-7; D possibly corresponds to TRBD1 (6 bases). Trimming cost V 4 bases and J 3 bases, with 13 bases left between them. CDR3 length equals 14 residues. Germline V lookup: CDR1 SGHTA, CDR2 FQGNSA. The CDR3 nucleotides read TGTGCCAGCAGCTGGGCAGGGGCAGACTACGAGCAGTACCTC. Translated, it gives CASSWAGADYEQYL.

The chain has TRBV12-3 or TRBV12-4 and TRBJ1-1; D uncertain. This CDR3 is 12 amino acids long. The ends were cut back, 3 bases at V and 11 bases at J, with 13 bases in the middle. The CDR3 protein is CASSLSLDLAFF. In DNA, the CDR3 is TGTGCCAGCAGTTTGAGCCTGGACCTGGCTTTCTTT.

This clonotype was counted ten times or more. The chain recombines TRBV7-9 with TRBJ1-1; the D gene is possibly TRBD1 (6 bases). Trimming removed 4 bases at V and 4 bases at J, with 25 bases between. CDR1 is SEHNR and CDR2 is FQNEAQ in the germline V gene (reference sequence). The CDR3 covers 18 residues. CDR3 sequence (DNA): TGTGCCAGCAGCTCCGTTATTAAAAGCGGGGGGCACGGCACTGAAGCTTTCTTT. Its protein is CASSSVIKSGGHGTEAFF.

The genes are TRBV4-3 and TRBJ2-6, with 8 bases that match TRBD2. V dropped 1 base and J dropped 0; count of bases not matched to a gene: 11. The CDR3 is 20 amino acids. Germline V gives CDR1 LGHNA, CDR2 YSLEER. Here the CDR3 reads CASSQVSFGGGYSGANVLTF. The DNA of the CDR3 is TGCGCCAGCAGCCAAGTCTCTTTTGGCGGGGGGTACTCTGGGGCCAACGTCCTGACTTTC.

V gene TRBV4-3 combines with J gene TRBJ2-3; 7 bases agree with TRBD1. The CDR3 has 15 residues. With V trimmed by 1 base and J by 2 bases, 3 bases remained unmatched. CDR1 LGHNA and CDR2 YSLEER come from the germline V gene. Written as DNA, the CDR3 is TGCGCCAGCAGCCAAGGACAGGGTTTCACAGATACGCAGTATTTT. As protein: CASSQGQGFTDTQYF.

V is TRBV4-3 and J is TRBJ2-5; D unresolved. CDR3 length: 15 amino acids. Germline assignment: CDR1 LGHNA and CDR2 YSLEER. Trimming took off 1 base at V and 4 bases at J, with 13 bases between the two ends. Here the CDR3 DNA reads TGCGCCAGCAGCCAAGTCAAGGGTGTCGGAGAGACCCAGTACTTC. Protein: CASSQVKGVGETQYF.

Turning to this clonotype: With a much larger clone just one base away, this may be a read error. The chain has TRBV7-7 and TRBJ1-5, with TRBD1 matching 8 bases. Per germline, CDR1 SSHAT and CDR2 FNYEAQ (reference sequence). The CDR3 spans 20 residues. This CDR3 reads CASSSTRSRDRSPYDQPQHF. CDR3 nucleotide sequence: TGTGCTAGCAGTTCTACCCGCAGCCGGGACAGGTCGCCGTATGATCAGCCCCAGCATTTT.

There are many counts of this clonotype. V gene TRBV28 combines with J gene TRBJ2-7; D gene unclear. Per germline, CDR1 MDHEN and CDR2 SYDVKM. V lost 1 base and J 2 bases, leaving 9 bases between the germline ends. CDR3 length: 14 amino acids. CDR3 sequence reads: CASSLFARAYEQYF. In DNA, the CDR3 is TGTGCCAGCAGTTTATTTGCGAGAGCCTACGAGCAGTACTTC.

In its sample, this clonotype was seen a few times. This chain connects TRBV3-1 to TRBJ1-4; D possibly corresponds to TRBD1 (6 bases). The V and J ends lost 5 bases and 8 bases respectively, with 15 bases between them. Germline values: CDR1 LGHDT, CDR2 YNNKEL (reference sequence). The CDR3 length is 14 residues. This chain's CDR3 is CASSKQGLGEKLFF. CDR3 DNA: TGTGCCAGCAGCAAGCAGGGGCTGGGGGAAAAACTGTTTTTT. The complete variable domain, with remaining parts taken from reference TRBV3-1 and TRBJ1-4, reads DTAVSQTPKYLVTQMGNDKSIKCEQNLGHDTMYWYKQDSKKFLKIMFSYNNKELIINETVPNRFSPKSPDKAHLNLHINSLELGDSAVYFCASSKQGLGEKLFFGSGTQLSVL.